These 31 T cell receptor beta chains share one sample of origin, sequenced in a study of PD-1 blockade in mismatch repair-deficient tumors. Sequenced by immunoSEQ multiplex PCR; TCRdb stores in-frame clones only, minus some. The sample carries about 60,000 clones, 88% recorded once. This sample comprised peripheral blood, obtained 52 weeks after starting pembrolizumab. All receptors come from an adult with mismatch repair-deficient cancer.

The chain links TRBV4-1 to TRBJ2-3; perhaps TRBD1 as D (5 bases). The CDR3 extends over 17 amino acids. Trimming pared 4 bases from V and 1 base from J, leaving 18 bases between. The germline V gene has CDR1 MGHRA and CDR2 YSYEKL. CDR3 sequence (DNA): TGCGCCAGCAGCCGTCAAGCAGGGTCCTTTGGCACAGATACGCAGTATTTT. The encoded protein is CASSRQAGSFGTDTQYF.

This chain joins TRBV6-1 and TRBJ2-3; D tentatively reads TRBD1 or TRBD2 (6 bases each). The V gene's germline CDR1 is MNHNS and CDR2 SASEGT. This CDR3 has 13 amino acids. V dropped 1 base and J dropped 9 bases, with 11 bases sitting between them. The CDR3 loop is CASSEGRDTTQYF. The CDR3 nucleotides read TGTGCCAGCAGTGAAGGGCGGGACACAACGCAGTATTTT.

The CDR3 DNA follows: TGCGCCAGCAGCGAGTGGGGGGTGTACAATGAGCAGTTCTTC. The encoded protein is CASSEWGVYNEQFF. J is TRBJ2-1 and V is TRBV5-1; the D gene is possibly TRBD2 (6 bases). Germline-derived CDR1 and CDR2 are SGHRS and YFSETQ. The CDR3 extends over 14 amino acids. V lost 4 bases to trimming and J lost 4 bases, with 12 bases between them.

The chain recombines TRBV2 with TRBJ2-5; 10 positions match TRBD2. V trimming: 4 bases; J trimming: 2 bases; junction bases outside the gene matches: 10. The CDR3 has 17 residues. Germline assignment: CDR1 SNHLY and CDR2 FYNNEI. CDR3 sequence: CASSGGLWTSGQETQYF. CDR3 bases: TGTGCCAGCAGTGGGGGCCTTTGGACTAGCGGACAAGAGACCCAGTACTTC.

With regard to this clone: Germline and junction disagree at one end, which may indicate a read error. CDR3 DNA sequence: TGTGCCAGCAGTTTAGGCCCCCAGGGTTCGATATTC. As protein: CASSLGPQGSIF. The chain has TRBV28 and TRBJ2-7; a weak D match, TRBD1 (5 bases). This CDR3 has 12 residues. In germline, CDR1 is MDHEN, CDR2 SYDVKM.

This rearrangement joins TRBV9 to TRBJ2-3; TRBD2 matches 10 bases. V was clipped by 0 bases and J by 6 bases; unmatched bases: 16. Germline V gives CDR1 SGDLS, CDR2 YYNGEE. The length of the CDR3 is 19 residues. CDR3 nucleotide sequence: TGTGCCAGCAGCGTAGGGTACAGGGGAGCGGGAGGGCCTCGGGATACGCAGTATTTT. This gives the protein CASSVGYRGAGGPRDTQYF.

As DNA, the CDR3 is TGTGCCAGCAGTGTAAGGGCGGGGGTTAACAATGAGCAGTTCTTC. Translating it yields CASSVRAGVNNEQFF. The V and J genes are TRBV2 and TRBJ2-1, with 7 bases lining up with TRBD2. Germline V CDR1 and CDR2: SNHLY, FYNNEI. The CDR3 has 15 residues. The J segment lost 5 bases and the V segment lost 4 bases, leaving 8 bases of the junction unmatched. The entire variable domain, with the rest obtained from reference TRBV2 and TRBJ2-1, is as follows: EPEVTQTPSHQVTQMGQEVILRCVPISNHLYFYWYRQILGQKVEFLVSFYNNEISEKSEIFDDQFSVERPDGSNFTLKIRSTKLEDSAMYFCASSVRAGVNNEQFFGPGTRLTVL.

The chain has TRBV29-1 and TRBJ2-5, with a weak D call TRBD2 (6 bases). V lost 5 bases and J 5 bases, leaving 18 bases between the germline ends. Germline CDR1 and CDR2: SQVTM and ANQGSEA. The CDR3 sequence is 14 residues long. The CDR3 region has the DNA TGCAGCGTTAAATCATACCGGGGGAGTGAGACCCAGTACTTC. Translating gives CSVKSYRGSETQYF.

CDR3: CASSYGQAYGYTF. CDR3 coding DNA: TGTGCCAGCAGTTACGGACAGGCCTATGGCTACACCTTC. V and J are TRBV6-5 and TRBJ1-2; 7 positions agree with TRBD1. The junction had 1 base not matched to a gene; V was cut back by 2 bases and J by 4 bases. CDR1 is MNHEY and CDR2 is SVGAGI in the germline V gene. The CDR3 is 13 amino acids.

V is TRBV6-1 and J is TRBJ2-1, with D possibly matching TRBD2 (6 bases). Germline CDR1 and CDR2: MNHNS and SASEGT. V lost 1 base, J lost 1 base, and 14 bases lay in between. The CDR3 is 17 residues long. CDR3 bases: TGTGCCAGCAGTGAAGAAGGGGACTCCTCTTCCTACAATGAGCAGTTCTTC. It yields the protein CASSEEGDSSSYNEQFF.

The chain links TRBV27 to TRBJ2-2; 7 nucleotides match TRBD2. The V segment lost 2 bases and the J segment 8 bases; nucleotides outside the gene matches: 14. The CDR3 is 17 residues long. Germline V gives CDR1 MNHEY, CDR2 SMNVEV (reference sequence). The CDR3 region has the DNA TGTGCCAGCAGTTTAAGGGTCTATACGGGGGGATCTGGGGAGCTGTTTTTT. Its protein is CASSLRVYTGGSGELFF.

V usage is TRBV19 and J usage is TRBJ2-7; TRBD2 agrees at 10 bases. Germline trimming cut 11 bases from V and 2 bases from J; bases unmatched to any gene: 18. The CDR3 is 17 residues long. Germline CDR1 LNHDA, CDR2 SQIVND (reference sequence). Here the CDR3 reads CAPLLSREREGTYEQYF. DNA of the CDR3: TGTGCCCCCCTTCTTAGCAGGGAGCGGGAGGGGACCTACGAGCAGTACTTC.

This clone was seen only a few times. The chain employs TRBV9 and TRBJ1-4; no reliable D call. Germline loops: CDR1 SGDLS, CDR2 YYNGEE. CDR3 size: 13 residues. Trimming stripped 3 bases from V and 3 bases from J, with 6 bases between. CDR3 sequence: CASSGSANEKLFF. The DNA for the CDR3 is TGTGCCAGCAGCGGTTCGGCTAATGAAAAACTGTTTTTT.

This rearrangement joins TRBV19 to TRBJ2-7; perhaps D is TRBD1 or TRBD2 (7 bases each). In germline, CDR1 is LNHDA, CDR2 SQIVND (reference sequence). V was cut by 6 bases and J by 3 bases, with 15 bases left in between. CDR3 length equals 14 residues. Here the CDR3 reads CASSSTGRGYEQYF. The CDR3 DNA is TGTGCCAGTAGCTCGACAGGGAGGGGCTACGAGCAGTACTTC.

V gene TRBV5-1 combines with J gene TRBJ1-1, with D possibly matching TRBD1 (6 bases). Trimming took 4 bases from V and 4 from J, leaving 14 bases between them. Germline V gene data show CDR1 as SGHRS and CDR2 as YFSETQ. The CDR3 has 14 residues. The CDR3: CASSPETGITEAFF. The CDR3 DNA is TGCGCCAGCAGCCCAGAAACAGGGATCACTGAAGCTTTCTTT.

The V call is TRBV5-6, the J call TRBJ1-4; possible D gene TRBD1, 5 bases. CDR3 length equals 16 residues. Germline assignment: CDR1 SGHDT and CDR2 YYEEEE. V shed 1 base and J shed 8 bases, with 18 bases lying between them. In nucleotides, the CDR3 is TGTGCCAGCAGCTTGTTGTCTCGAGGGGTAGAAGAAAAACTGTTTTTT. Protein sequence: CASSLLSRGVEEKLFF.

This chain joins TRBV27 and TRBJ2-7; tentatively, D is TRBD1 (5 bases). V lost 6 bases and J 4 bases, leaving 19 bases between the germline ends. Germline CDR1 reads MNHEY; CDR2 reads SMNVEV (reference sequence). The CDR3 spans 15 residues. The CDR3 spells CASSLQGGPPYEQYF. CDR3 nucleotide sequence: TGTGCCAGCAGCCTCCAGGGTGGACCTCCGTACGAGCAGTACTTC.

CDR3 sequence: CASSLDRGGNTYEQYF. The CDR3 DNA reads as TGTGCCAGCAGCTTAGATCGTGGAGGGAATACCTACGAGCAGTACTTC. The genes are TRBV11-3 and TRBJ2-7, with a tentative D call TRBD2 (6 bases). With 0 bases removed from V and 2 bases from J, the gap between germline ends came to 14 bases. CDR3 size: 16 residues. CDR1 SGHNT and CDR2 YENEEA come from the germline V gene.

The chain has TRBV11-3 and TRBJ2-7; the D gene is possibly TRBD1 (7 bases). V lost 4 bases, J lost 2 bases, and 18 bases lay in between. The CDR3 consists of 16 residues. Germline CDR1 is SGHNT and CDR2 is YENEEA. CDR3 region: CASSYSIGGTAYEQYF. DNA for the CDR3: TGTGCCAGCAGCTACTCTATTGGGGGGACAGCCTACGAGCAGTACTTC.

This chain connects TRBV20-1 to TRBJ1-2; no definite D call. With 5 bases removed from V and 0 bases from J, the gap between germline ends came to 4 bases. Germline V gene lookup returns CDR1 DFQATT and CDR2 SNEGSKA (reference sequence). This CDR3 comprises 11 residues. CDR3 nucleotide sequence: TGCAGTGCTTACCCTAACTATGGCTACACCTTC. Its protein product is CSAYPNYGYTF.

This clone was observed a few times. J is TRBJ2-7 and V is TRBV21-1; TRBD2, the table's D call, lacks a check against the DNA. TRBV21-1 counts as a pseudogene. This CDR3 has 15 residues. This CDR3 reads CASSKVNDSSYEQYF. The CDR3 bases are TGTGCCAGCAGCAAAGTGAACGATAGCTCCTACGAGCAGTACTTC.

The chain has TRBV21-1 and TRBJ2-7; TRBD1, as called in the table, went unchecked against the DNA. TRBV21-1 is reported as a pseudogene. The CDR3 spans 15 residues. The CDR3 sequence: CASSRSGQGIDEQYF. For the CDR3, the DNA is TGTGCCAGCAGCAGGTCGGGACAGGGTATTGATGAGCAGTACTTC.

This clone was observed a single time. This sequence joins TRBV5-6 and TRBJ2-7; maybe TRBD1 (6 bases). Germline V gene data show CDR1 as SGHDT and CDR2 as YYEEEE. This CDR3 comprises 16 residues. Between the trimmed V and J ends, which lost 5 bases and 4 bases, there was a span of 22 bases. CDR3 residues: CASSENRALYQYEQYF. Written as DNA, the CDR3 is TGTGCCAGCAGTGAGAACAGGGCATTATATCAGTACGAGCAGTACTTC. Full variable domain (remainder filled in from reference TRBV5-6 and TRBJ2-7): DAGVTQSPTHLIKTRGQQVTLRCSPKSGHDTVSWYQQALGQGPQFIFQYYEEEERQRGNFPDRFSGHQFPNYSSELNVNALLLGDSALYLCASSENRALYQYEQYFGPGTRLTVT.

Here the CDR3 DNA reads TGTGCCAGCACCCTCGGGGGGGGCAACACCGGGGAGCTGTTTTTT. Amino acid sequence: CASTLGGGNTGELFF. This chain connects TRBV9 to TRBJ2-2; 8 nucleotides align to TRBD2. The J segment lost 2 bases and the V segment lost 6 bases, leaving 6 bases of the junction unmatched. The V gene's germline CDR1 is SGDLS and CDR2 YYNGEE. There are 15 residues in the CDR3.

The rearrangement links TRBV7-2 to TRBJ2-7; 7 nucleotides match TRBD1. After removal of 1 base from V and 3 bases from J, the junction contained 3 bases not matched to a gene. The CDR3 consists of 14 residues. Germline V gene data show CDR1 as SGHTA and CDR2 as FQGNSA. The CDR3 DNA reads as TGTGCCAGCAGCTTAGGACAGGGTATCTACGAGCAGTACTTC. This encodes CASSLGQGIYEQYF.

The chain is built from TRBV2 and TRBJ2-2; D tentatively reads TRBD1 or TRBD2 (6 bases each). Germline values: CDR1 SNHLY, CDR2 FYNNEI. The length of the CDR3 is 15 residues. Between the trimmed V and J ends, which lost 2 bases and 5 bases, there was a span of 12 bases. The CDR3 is CASSELGGGTGELFF. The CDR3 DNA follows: TGTGCCAGCAGTGAATTAGGGGGAGGTACCGGGGAGCTGTTTTTT.

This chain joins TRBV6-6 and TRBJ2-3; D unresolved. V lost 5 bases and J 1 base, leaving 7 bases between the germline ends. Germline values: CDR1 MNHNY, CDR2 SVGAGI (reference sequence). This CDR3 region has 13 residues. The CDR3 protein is CASSAPGTDTQYF. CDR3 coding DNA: TGTGCCAGCAGTGCCCCTGGCACAGATACGCAGTATTTT.

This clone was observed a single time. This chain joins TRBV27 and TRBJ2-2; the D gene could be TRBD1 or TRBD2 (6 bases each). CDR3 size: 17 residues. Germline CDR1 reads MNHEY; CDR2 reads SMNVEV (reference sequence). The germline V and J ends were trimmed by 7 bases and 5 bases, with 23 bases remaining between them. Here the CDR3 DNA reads TGTGCCAGCACCCGTACGTCCGGGGGCGCTGGTACCGGGGAGCTGTTTTTT. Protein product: CASTRTSGGAGTGELFF.

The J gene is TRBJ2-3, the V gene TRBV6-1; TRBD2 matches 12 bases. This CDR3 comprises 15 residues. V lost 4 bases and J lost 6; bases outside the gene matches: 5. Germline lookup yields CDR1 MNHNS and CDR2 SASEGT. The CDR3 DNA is TGTGCCAGCAGTGCTCTGACTAGCGGGAGTGATACGCAGTATTTT. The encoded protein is CASSALTSGSDTQYF.

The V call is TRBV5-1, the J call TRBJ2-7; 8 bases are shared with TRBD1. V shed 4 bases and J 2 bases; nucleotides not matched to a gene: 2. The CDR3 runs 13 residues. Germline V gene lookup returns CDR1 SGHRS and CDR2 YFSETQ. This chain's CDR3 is CASSETGAYEQYF. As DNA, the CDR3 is TGCGCCAGCAGCGAGACAGGGGCCTACGAGCAGTACTTC.

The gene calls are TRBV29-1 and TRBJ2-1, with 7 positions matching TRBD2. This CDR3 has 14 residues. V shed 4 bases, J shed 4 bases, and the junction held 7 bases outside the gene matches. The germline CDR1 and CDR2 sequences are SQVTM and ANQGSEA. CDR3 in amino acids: CSVVLAGAYNEQFF. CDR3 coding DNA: TGCAGCGTTGTTCTCGCGGGAGCGTACAATGAGCAGTTCTTC.